The 8 T cell receptor beta chains reported below all come from one sample, sequenced in a study of T cells in Graves' hyperthyroidism and ophthalmopathy. Using RNA transcripts as the source, TCR beta CDR3 regions were amplified. The TCR CDR3 was amplified in a first-round RT-PCR using the HTBI primer set. MiXCR, run by TCRdb on the multiplex PCR reads, gives a single entry per CDR3 protein. The table shows more than 350,000 distinct CDR3 sequences, with about a sixth occurring only once. Sequenced material: blood. The receptors shown here come from a woman aged 30 to 39 with Graves' hyperthyroidism that later progressed to Graves' ophthalmopathy.

CDR3 amino acids: CASSSIRENTEAFF. CDR3 sequence (DNA): TGTGCCAGCAGCTCTATAAGGGAGAACACTGAAGCTTTCTTT. This chain uses TRBV5-6 with TRBJ1-1; D not certain. Per the germline V gene, CDR1 is SGHDT and CDR2 is YYEEEE. The CDR3 has 14 residues. Trimming took 3 bases from V and 1 from J, leaving 10 bases between them.

Points on this clonotype: A much larger clonotype is one base distant, so this may be a read error. The gene calls are TRBV27 and TRBJ2-1; D might be TRBD2 (6 bases). Germline V gene data show CDR1 as MNHEY and CDR2 as SMNVEV (reference sequence). The CDR3 contains 16 residues. The CDR3 protein is CTSSPLSGRPDNEQFF. As DNA, the CDR3 is TGTACCAGCAGTCCTCTCAGCGGGCGGCCGGACAATGAGCAGTTCTTC.

The V gene is TRBV6-1, the J gene TRBJ2-1, with D perhaps assigned TRBD1 or TRBD2 (5 bases each). The germline V gene encodes CDR1 MNHNS and CDR2 SASEGT. The CDR3 is made up of 15 amino acids. The ends were cut back, 5 bases at V and 9 bases at J, with 20 bases in the middle. In nucleotides, the CDR3 is TGTGCCAGCAGTCGCCACCTGAGGGGCAATGGTGAGCAGTTCTTC. It encodes CASSRHLRGNGEQFF.

This clonotype showed up many times. The chain combines TRBV7-6 with TRBJ2-7; 10 nucleotides agree with TRBD2. The CDR3 contains 18 residues. V gave up 1 base and J gave up 0 bases; unmatched junction bases: 9. The germline CDR1 and CDR2 sequences are SGHVS and FNYEAQ. The CDR3, as DNA: TGTGCCAGCAGCTTAGAGGCTAGCGGGGGCAAAAGCTCCTACGAGCAGTACTTC. Translation: CASSLEASGGKSSYEQYF.

This clonotype was picked up a small number of times. The V gene is TRBV6-4, the J gene TRBJ1-1; unclear D gene. V lost 0 bases to trimming and J lost 11 bases, with 13 bases between them. CDR1 MRHNA and CDR2 SNTAGT come from the germline V gene. CDR3 length: 13 residues. CDR3 DNA: TGTGCCAGCAGTGACTCGGGGAGCACACGGGCTTTCTTT. Translated, it gives CASSDSGSTRAFF.

Only a few counts were recorded for this clonotype. CDR3 protein: CASSPLVGVIQFF. The CDR3 DNA follows: TGTGCCAGCTCACCGCTCGTAGGAGTTATTCAGTTCTTC. J is TRBJ2-1 and V is TRBV18; D remains ambiguous. The germline V gene has CDR1 KGHSH and CDR2 LQKENI. V shed 3 bases and J shed 13 bases, with 16 bases lying between them. The CDR3 spans 13 residues.

In this sample, this clonotype turned up many times. The chain links TRBV24-1 to TRBJ1-1; 12 positions agree with TRBD1. The CDR3 loop spans 16 amino acids. The V and J ends lost 10 bases and 4 bases, in that order; junction bases with no gene match: 12. Germline loops: CDR1 KGHDR, CDR2 SFDVKD. CDR3 sequence: CATNRDRGLDGTEAFF. The CDR3 DNA is TGTGCCACGAACCGGGACAGGGGGCTTGACGGCACTGAAGCTTTCTTT.

The sample holds many counts of this clonotype. This chain connects TRBV28 to TRBJ2-1; 12 bases are shared with TRBD1. The V gene end was trimmed by 2 bases and the J gene end by 9 bases; junction bases not matched to a gene: 8. Germline V gene data show CDR1 as MDHEN and CDR2 as SYDVKM. This CDR3 is built from 16 residues. CDR3 in amino acids: CASSLRLGQGAIEQFF. The CDR3 DNA follows: TGTGCCAGCAGTTTAAGGCTGGGACAGGGGGCTATTGAGCAGTTCTTC.